These 31 T cell receptor beta chains share one sample of origin, sequenced in a study of blood T cell repertoires in COVID-19. Some clones are missing from TCRdb's copy, which holds only in-frame ones; the method was immunoSEQ multiplex PCR. The sample has more than 300,000 clones, under 90% seen once. Sample: PBMCs or T cells enriched from blood (not recorded which). All receptors derive from a woman aged 18-29 years who had recovered from COVID-19.

The chain uses TRBV19 and TRBJ2-2; tentatively, D is TRBD1 (5 bases). The germline V and J ends were trimmed by 3 bases and 0 bases, with 8 bases remaining between them. CDR3 length: 15 amino acids. Germline V gene lookup returns CDR1 LNHDA and CDR2 SQIVND (reference sequence). CDR3 sequence reads: CASSIDRPNTGELFF. CDR3 bases: TGTGCCAGTAGTATCGACAGACCGAACACCGGGGAGCTGTTTTTT.

The gene calls are TRBV13 and TRBJ1-2; D is perhaps TRBD1 (6 bases). Deletions cut 1 base from V and 2 bases from J, with 14 bases between. Germline assignment: CDR1 PRHDT and CDR2 FYEKMQ (reference sequence). There are 16 residues in the CDR3. The CDR3: CASSLVGGPSNYGYTF. Written as DNA, the CDR3 is TGTGCCAGCAGCTTAGTGGGGGGGCCCTCGAACTATGGCTACACCTTC.

The V and J genes are TRBV28 and TRBJ2-7; TRBD1 agrees at 7 bases. V lost 6 bases and J lost 5; bases outside the gene matches: 7. The CDR3 totals 13 residues. Germline V gene sequence: CDR1 MDHEN, CDR2 SYDVKM. The CDR3 loop reads CASSLGTEHEQYF. CDR3 nucleotides: TGTGCCAGCAGCCTAGGGACAGAGCACGAGCAGTACTTC. Complete variable domain (other parts from reference TRBV28 and TRBJ2-7): DVKVTQSSRYLVKRTGEKVFLECVQDMDHENMFWYRQDPGLGLRLIYFSYDVKMKEKGDIPEGYSVSREKKERFSLILESASTNQTSMYLCASSLGTEHEQYFGPGTRLTVT.

This clone has a handful of counts. This sequence joins TRBV6-2 or TRBV6-3 and TRBJ1-2, with D unresolved. This CDR3 spans 13 amino acids. The V end lost 5 bases, the J end lost 3 bases, and 10 bases lay between the germline ends. Per the germline V gene, CDR1 is MNHEY and CDR2 is SVGEGT. CDR3 nucleotides: TGTGCCAGCAGTCCCGGCGGGTACTATGGCTACACCTTC. It specifies CASSPGGYYGYTF.

The chain links TRBV10-3 to TRBJ1-5; D uncertain. V was shortened by 1 base and J by 0 bases, with 10 bases between the two germline ends. Germline CDR1 is ENHRY and CDR2 is SYGVKD. The CDR3 is 16 amino acids. In DNA, the CDR3 is TGTGCCATCAGTGAGTTACACCGTGATAGCAATCAGCCCCAGCATTTT. Translating gives CAISELHRDSNQPQHF.

The chain couples TRBV30 to TRBJ1-2, with 9 bases identical to TRBD1. This CDR3 is built from 15 residues. V gave up 1 base and J gave up 8 bases; unmatched junction bases: 11. Germline CDR1 is GTSNPN and CDR2 is SVGIG (reference sequence). The CDR3 here is CAWSGGTGLSNGYTF. The CDR3 region has the DNA TGTGCCTGGAGTGGGGGGACAGGGTTATCCAACGGCTACACCTTC.

The chain employs TRBV7-9 and TRBJ2-7; TRBD2 aligns across 14 bases. The CDR3 is 15 amino acids. Germline values: CDR1 SEHNR, CDR2 FQNEAQ (reference sequence). The V gene end was trimmed by 3 bases and the J gene end by 6 bases; junction bases not matched to a gene: 4. CDR3 in amino acids: CASSLGLAGVGEQYF. DNA of the CDR3: TGTGCCAGCAGCTTGGGACTAGCGGGAGTAGGCGAGCAGTACTTC.

V is TRBV2 and J is TRBJ1-2; D call uncertain. Trimming cost V 6 bases and J 2 bases, with 7 bases left between them. The V gene's germline CDR1 is SNHLY and CDR2 FYNNEI. This CDR3 spans 12 amino acids. CDR3 DNA sequence: TGTGCCAGCAGGCAACACAACTATGGCTACACCTTC. Its protein is CASRQHNYGYTF.

CDR3 sequence reads: CASSLRGLWAEAFF. CDR3 in DNA: TGTGCCAGCAGCCTAAGGGGGTTGTGGGCTGAAGCTTTCTTT. The chain combines TRBV27 with TRBJ1-1, with D perhaps matching TRBD1 (6 bases). This CDR3 spans 14 amino acids. The V end lost 6 bases, the J end lost 6 bases, and 17 bases lay between the germline ends. Germline CDR1 MNHEY, CDR2 SMNVEV (reference sequence).

The V and J genes are TRBV3-1 (or the pseudogene TRBV3-2) and TRBJ2-5; D possibly corresponds to TRBD1 (5 bases). Germline CDR1 LGHDT, CDR2 YNNKEL (reference sequence). This CDR3 is 15 amino acids long. Trimming shortened V by 3 bases and J by 3 bases, and 14 bases separated the two germline ends. The CDR3 coding sequence is TGTGCCAGCAGCCACCCTAAGGCAGGGAAAGAGACCCAGTACTTC. Amino acid sequence: CASSHPKAGKETQYF.

The chain couples TRBV5-4 to TRBJ2-7, with 12 bases that match TRBD2. The CDR3 length is 13 residues. CDR1 is SGHNT, CDR2 YYREEE, per germline (reference sequence). The V segment lost 5 bases and the J segment 8 bases; nucleotides outside the gene matches: 5. The CDR3 region has the DNA TGTGCCAGCAGTGGTTGGACTAGCGGGAAGCAGTACTTC. Protein: CASSGWTSGKQYF.

V and J are TRBV19 and TRBJ1-2; TRBD1 might be the D (5 bases). The CDR3 runs 15 residues. Trimming took 2 bases from V and 3 from J, leaving 13 bases between them. Germline V gene data show CDR1 as LNHDA and CDR2 as SQIVND (reference sequence). CDR3 in DNA: TGTGCCAGTAGTATAATAGGGGTCCTGGACTATGGCTACACCTTC. Translation gives CASSIIGVLDYGYTF.

The genes are TRBV5-6 and TRBJ2-7; D is possibly TRBD2 (6 bases). The CDR3 is 16 amino acids. CDR1 and CDR2 from the germline V gene are SGHDT and YYEEEE. The V gene lost 0 bases and the J gene lost 5 bases, with 18 bases spanning the gap. CDR3 amino acids: CASSLAGWRARDEQYF. CDR3 bases: TGTGCCAGCAGCTTGGCGGGGTGGAGGGCTCGGGACGAGCAGTACTTC.

The V call is TRBV3-1 (or the pseudogene TRBV3-2), the J call TRBJ1-2, with a possible D match to TRBD1 (5 bases). V dropped 6 bases and J dropped 0 bases, with 14 bases sitting between them. The germline CDR1 and CDR2 sequences are LGHDT and YNNKEL (reference sequence). The CDR3 sequence is 15 residues long. The CDR3 sequence: CASSPVGGANYGYTF. The DNA for the CDR3 is TGTGCCAGCAGTCCAGTCGGAGGGGCTAACTATGGCTACACCTTC.

This clone was seen only once. The chain uses TRBV11-3 and TRBJ1-1; the D is unclear. Trimming removed 5 bases from V and 1 base from J, with 5 bases in between. The germline V gene has CDR1 SGHNT and CDR2 YENEEA. The CDR3 is made up of 12 amino acids. CDR3 protein: CASSRENTEAFF. The CDR3 coding sequence is TGTGCCAGCAGCCGGGAGAACACTGAAGCTTTCTTT.

This clone was counted a single time. V is TRBV6-5 and J is TRBJ1-2; D unclear. CDR3 length: 13 amino acids. The germline CDR1 and CDR2 sequences are MNHEY and SVGAGI. Trimming cost V 0 bases and J 8 bases, with 10 bases left between them. This chain's CDR3 is CASSYSPLRGYTF. The CDR3 DNA follows: TGTGCCAGCAGTTACTCCCCACTGCGCGGCTACACCTTC.

This clone was counted a few times. The CDR3 bases are TGTGCCAGCAGCTCAGGGGGGCAGGGGGCCTGGGGCTACACCTTC. It yields the protein CASSSGGQGAWGYTF. The chain has TRBV5-4 and TRBJ1-2, with 8 bases aligning to TRBD1. The CDR3 contains 15 residues. CDR1 is SGHNT and CDR2 is YYREEE in the germline V gene (reference sequence). J lost 8 bases, V lost 3 bases, and 12 bases had no gene match.

V is TRBV2 and J is TRBJ2-7, with TRBD1 identical over 9 bases. V shed 4 bases, J shed 6 bases, and the junction held 10 bases outside the gene matches. The CDR3 spans 15 residues. Germline V lookup: CDR1 SNHLY, CDR2 FYNNEI. The DNA of the CDR3 is TGTGCCAGCAGTGGCCCGGGGGGACAGGGAACCGAGCAGTACTTC. Encoded protein: CASSGPGGQGTEQYF.

V and J are TRBV29-1 and TRBJ2-1, with 8 bases matching TRBD2. The V gene end was trimmed by 7 bases and the J gene end by 8 bases; junction bases not matched to a gene: 4. Germline CDR1 is SQVTM and CDR2 is ANQGSEA. There are 11 residues in the CDR3. The CDR3 loop is CSAGLAYEQFF. The CDR3 region has the DNA TGCAGCGCCGGACTAGCCTATGAGCAGTTCTTC.

The chain couples TRBV4-1 to TRBJ2-5; the match to TRBD1 covers 7 bases. This CDR3 comprises 16 residues. Germline loops: CDR1 MGHRA, CDR2 YSYEKL. J gave up 4 bases and V 0 bases, and 8 bases lay outside the gene matches. CDR3 in DNA: TGCGCCAGCAGCCAAGATGGGTTGACAGGGACAGAGACCCAGTACTTC. This gives the protein CASSQDGLTGTETQYF.

This sequence joins TRBV29-1 and TRBJ2-1; maybe TRBD1 (6 bases). The V gene lost 7 bases and the J gene lost 1 base, with 11 bases spanning the gap. This CDR3 is 13 amino acids long. Germline V gives CDR1 SQVTM, CDR2 ANQGSEA. In nucleotides, the CDR3 is TGCAGCGCTCGGACAGTTTCCTACAATGAGCAGTTCTTC. Protein product: CSARTVSYNEQFF.

This rearrangement joins TRBV28 to TRBJ1-2; D remains ambiguous. This CDR3 contains 13 residues. Looked up from germline, CDR1 is MDHEN and CDR2 is SYDVKM. The V end lost 7 bases, the J end lost 2 bases, and 11 bases lay between the germline ends. The CDR3 DNA reads as TGTGCCAGCAAAGAGGGCAGAAACTATGGCTACACCTTC. It is translated as CASKEGRNYGYTF.

The chain employs TRBV30 and TRBJ2-1, with 8 bases aligning to TRBD1. CDR1 is GTSNPN and CDR2 is SVGIG in the germline V gene (reference sequence). Germline trimming cut 6 bases from V and 1 base from J; bases unmatched to any gene: 8. The CDR3 is 15 residues long. The CDR3 here is CACRQGASSYNEQFF. In DNA form, the CDR3 reads TGTGCCTGCCGGCAGGGGGCAAGTTCCTACAATGAGCAGTTCTTC.

The chain uses TRBV5-4 and TRBJ1-2, with D perhaps matching TRBD1 (6 bases). CDR1 is SGHNT, CDR2 YYREEE, per germline (reference sequence). The CDR3 has 13 residues. V dropped 3 bases and J dropped 6 bases, with 12 bases sitting between them. For the CDR3, the DNA is TGTGCCAGCAGCTCTGGACAGTCGGATGGCTACACCTTC. Its translation is CASSSGQSDGYTF.

This clone occurred a few times. This rearrangement joins TRBV6-5 to TRBJ1-2; perhaps TRBD1 as D (6 bases). The CDR3 runs 15 residues. Trimming cost V 4 bases and J 4 bases, with 16 bases left between them. CDR1 MNHEY and CDR2 SVGAGI come from the germline V gene. CDR3 residues: CASSSSMTGPYGYTF. DNA of the CDR3: TGTGCCAGCAGTTCCTCTATGACAGGCCCCTATGGCTACACCTTC.

The rearrangement joins TRBV14 to TRBJ1-4, with D hard to call. The V and J ends lost 0 bases and 7 bases respectively, with 12 bases between them. The germline V gene has CDR1 SGHDN and CDR2 FVKESK. The CDR3 is 15 amino acids. The chain's CDR3 is CASSQEWPRGEKLFF. For the CDR3, the DNA is TGTGCCAGCAGCCAAGAATGGCCTCGTGGTGAAAAACTGTTTTTT.

This chain joins TRBV27 and TRBJ1-2; 9 bases match TRBD1. The CDR3 loop spans 12 amino acids. Germline CDR1 and CDR2: MNHEY and SMNVEV (reference sequence). After removal of 8 bases from V and 6 bases from J, the junction contained 4 bases not matched to a gene. The CDR3 bases are TGTGCCAGCGGAGGACAGGGGCATGGCTACACCTTC. Its translation is CASGGQGHGYTF.

V gene TRBV9 combines with J gene TRBJ1-1; 10 bases agree with TRBD1. This CDR3 comprises 16 residues. In germline, CDR1 is SGDLS, CDR2 YYNGEE. Trimming cost V 2 bases and J 6 bases; bases outside gene matches: 10. DNA for the CDR3: TGTGCCAGCAGCGTGAACCGGGACAGGGGCTTTGCTGAAGCTTTCTTT. It translates to CASSVNRDRGFAEAFF.

The genes are TRBV7-9 and TRBJ2-5; 8 nucleotides match TRBD1. Losses at the gene ends were 5 bases for V and 4 bases for J; bases not matched to a gene: 12. The CDR3 loop spans 16 amino acids. Germline V gene data show CDR1 as SEHNR and CDR2 as FQNEAQ (reference sequence). CDR3: CASSGSGGAEAETQYF. The CDR3 coding sequence is TGTGCCAGCAGCGGTTCAGGGGGCGCGGAGGCAGAGACCCAGTACTTC.

This clone was found once. The chain joins TRBV7-8 to TRBJ2-3; 10 positions agree with TRBD1. Germline CDR1 SGHVS, CDR2 FQNEAQ. V trimming: 2 bases; J trimming: 1 base; junction bases outside the gene matches: 9. The CDR3 has 18 amino acids. The CDR3: CASSLYGTGDLGTDTQYF. CDR3 DNA sequence: TGTGCCAGCAGCTTATATGGGACAGGGGACCTCGGCACAGATACGCAGTATTTT.

The chain couples TRBV28 to TRBJ2-7; the match to TRBD2 covers 8 bases. Per the germline V gene, CDR1 is MDHEN and CDR2 is SYDVKM. The CDR3 sequence is 14 residues long. The J segment lost 2 bases and the V segment lost 5 bases, leaving 5 bases of the junction unmatched. The DNA of the CDR3 is TGTGCCAGCAGTGATAGCGGGACTCCCTACGAGCAGTACTTC. It yields the protein CASSDSGTPYEQYF. Supplemented by reference TRBV28 and TRBJ2-7, the full variable domain reads DVKVTQSSRYLVKRTGEKVFLECVQDMDHENMFWYRQDPGLGLRLIYFSYDVKMKEKGDIPEGYSVSREKKERFSLILESASTNQTSMYLCASSDSGTPYEQYFGPGTRLTVT.